This entry concerns a single T cell receptor beta chain. Its target is unknown. The survey-level immunoSEQ assay was used. TCRdb keeps only in-frame clones here, not all; method: immunoSEQ multiplex PCR. The repertoire holds about 33,000 clones, 60% to 80% seen once, with 0.29% in the top ten. Control samples were healthy donors' buffy coats. This entry comes from a study of STAT5B mutations in CD4+ large granular lymphocyte leukemia. Notes on the study in general: No patients shared main leukemic clonotypes, though around 24% appeared at low frequency elsewhere. TRBV06-family usage was enriched in top patient clones (8/27) versus controls (2/35).

Germline-derived CDR1 and CDR2 are MNHEY and SVGAGI. This CDR3 has 12 amino acids. V lost 9 bases and J lost 1, with 7 bases in between. Input material: CD4+ T cells from blood buffy coats. V usage is TRBV6-5 and J usage is TRBJ2-1; D not resolved. The receptor's source is a human donor in good health. This CDR3 reads CASRRSYNEQFF. CDR3 DNA sequence: TGTGCCAGTAGACGATCCTACAATGAGCAGTTCTTC.